A selection of T cell receptor beta chains follows, all from one sample in a study of blood T cells in healthy people across ages. TCRdb processed the 5' RACE reads anew with MiXCR; each CDR3 protein has one entry. The sample yields about 1.8 million distinct CDR3 sequences, around half seen once. The source material was blood. The receptors shown here come from a woman in her thirties or forties in good health. The CDR3 runs from the conserved cysteine through the conserved F or W. D genes are given only for firm matches. The size entry is marked missing in some rows and otherwise reads once, few, many or a size class.

d_gene	v_gene	j_gene	abundance	CDR3nt	CDR3aa
TRBD1	TRBV12-3/TRBV12-4	TRBJ1-1	.	TGTGCCAGCATCAATGGACAGGGGAGGCACACTGAAGCTTTCTTT	CASINGQGRHTEAFF
.	TRBV7-2	TRBJ2-3	few	TGTGCCAGCAGCTTTGGCATATCTAGCACAGATACGCAGTATTTT	CASSFGISSTDTQYF
.	TRBV6-1	TRBJ2-7	few	TGTGCCAGCAGTCCCTCCCTGGGGAGCTCCTACGAGCAGTACTTC	CASSPSLGSSYEQYF
.	TRBV5-1	TRBJ2-6	.	TGCGCCAGCAGCTCCGCAGGAGGGGCTGGGGCCAACGTCCTGACTTTC	CASSSAGGAGANVLTF
TRBD2	TRBV20-1	TRBJ2-7	.	TGCAGTCCCAAGCGGGGGGCTTCCTACGAGCAGTACTTC	CSPKRGASYEQYF
TRBD1	TRBV5-1	TRBJ1-5	.	TGCGCCAGCAGCTTGGGTGATAGGGACAGTGATCAGCCCCAGCATTTT	CASSLGDRDSDQPQHF
.	TRBV5-5	TRBJ2-5	.	TGTGCCAGCAGATCGCTAGCGAGACAAGAGACCCAGTACTTC	CASRSLARQETQYF
.	TRBV11-2	TRBJ2-3	.	TGTGCCAGCAGCTTAGATGGTGCTCGAAGCACAGATACGCAGTATTTT	CASSLDGARSTDTQYF
.	TRBV6-2/TRBV6-3	TRBJ2-5	.	TGTGCCAGCAGTTACGGACAATCACCACCGGAGCAGTACTTT	CASSYGQSPPEQYF
.	TRBV24-1	TRBJ2-1	few	TGTGCCACCAGTGATTTTCAGGGCTTCGGCTACAATGAGCAGTTCTTC	CATSDFQGFGYNEQFF
.	TRBV15	TRBJ2-1	few	TGTGCCACCAGCAGAGATACTGCCCCAACTGAGCAGTTCTTC	CATSRDTAPTEQFF
TRBD2	TRBV20-1	TRBJ2-3	few	TGCAGTGCCCTTGGACTAGCGGGGGACACAGATACGCAGTATTTT	CSALGLAGDTDTQYF
.	TRBV4-1	TRBJ1-2	few	TGCGCCAGCAGCCAAGATGAGCGCACCTCCTATGGCTACACCTTC	CASSQDERTSYGYTF
.	TRBV7-2	TRBJ2-6	many	TGTGCCAGCAGCTTAGTTGGGGGAGGATCTGGGGCCAACGTCCTGACTTTC	CASSLVGGGSGANVLTF
.	TRBV4-2	TRBJ2-3	.	TGTGCCAGCAGCCAAGAACCGGGGCTAGAGGCAGATACGCAGTATTTT	CASSQEPGLEADTQYF
.	TRBV27	TRBJ2-5	.	TGTGCCAGCAGTTCAACAGGACTCAAGGGGGAGACCCAGTACTTC	CASSSTGLKGETQYF
.	TRBV19	TRBJ1-5	.	TGTGCCAGTAGTATTGGGGGGCAAAGCAATCAGCCCCAGCATTTT	CASSIGGQSNQPQHF
TRBD2	TRBV20-1	TRBJ2-3	.	TGCAGTGCGCTACTAGCGGGGACCACAGATACGCAGTATTTT	CSALLAGTTDTQYF
.	TRBV12-3/TRBV12-4	TRBJ2-4	.	TGTGCCAGCAGTTTCTCGACAGGAAACATTCAGTACTTC	CASSFSTGNIQYF
.	TRBV4-3	TRBJ2-1	.	TGCGCCAGCAGCCAAGATCTAACAGATGAGCAGTTCTTC	CASSQDLTDEQFF
.	TRBV7-8	TRBJ2-3	.	TGTGCCAGCAGTCGGGGGGCGGAAGATACGCAGTATTTT	CASSRGAEDTQYF
.	TRBV20-1	TRBJ2-7	.	TGCAGTGCCTCCGCCCTCCGCTCCTACGAGCAGTACTTC	CSASALRSYEQYF
.	TRBV25-1	TRBJ2-1	few	TGTGCCAGCAGTGAACAGGGCCGGGCCTACAATGAGCAGTTCTTC	CASSEQGRAYNEQFF